The rows below give T cell receptor beta chains drawn from one sample of a study of identical twins. TCRdb re-called the 5' RACE reads with MiXCR, one entry per CDR3 protein. The sample contains approximately 600,000 distinct CDR3 sequences, just over 7% of which appear only once. These data also formed part of another study, on yellow fever vaccine responses in identical twins.

Sequencing was carried out using PBMCs. These receptors were taken from a young woman in good health. Each CDR3 is given with its conserved first and last residue. A D gene is named only where the DNA matches it firmly. Size is stated for part of the rows, as once, few or many counts, or as a class when the clone is expanded.

>few|.|TRBJ1-2|11|TRBV12-3/TRBV12-4
TGTGCCAGCAGCGACAGCGGCGGCTACACCTTC
CASSDSGGYTF
>many|.|TRBJ1-5|17|TRBV7-8
TGTGCCAGCAGCTTAGAGGGCAGGGGAGTTAGCAATCAGCCCCAGCATTTT
CASSLEGRGVSNQPQHF
>.|.|TRBJ2-7|13|TRBV24-1
TGTGCCACCAGTGCGTCCGGCAACTACGAGCAGTACTTC
CATSASGNYEQYF
>many|TRBD2|TRBJ2-1|21|TRBV5-4
TGTGCCAGCAGCTTGGCCAAGGGTCCCCTTCTAGCGGGAGGGTCCTACAATGAGCAGTTCTTC
CASSLAKGPLLAGGSYNEQFF
>.|.|TRBJ2-1|17|TRBV7-8
TGTGCCAGCAGCTTAGCGCTTAGGCGGGTTTCTTACAATGAGCAGTTCTTC
CASSLALRRVSYNEQFF
>.|.|TRBJ2-7|15|TRBV9
TGTGCCAGCAGCGTAGCCATATCAAACTCCTACGAGCAGTACTTC
CASSVAISNSYEQYF
>many|.|TRBJ2-7|13|TRBV12-3/TRBV12-4
TGTGCCAGCAGTACAGGGTACTCCTACGAGCAGTACTTC
CASSTGYSYEQYF
>few|TRBD1|TRBJ2-5|15|TRBV6-5
TGTGCCAGCAGTTACTCGACAGGGGGTTCGGAGACCCAGTACTTC
CASSYSTGGSETQYF
>.|.|TRBJ2-7|16|TRBV4-1
TGCGCCAGCAGCTACAGTGATGGGGTTAAGTTCTACGAGCAGTACTTC
CASSYSDGVKFYEQYF
>few|.|TRBJ1-4|18|TRBV5-1
TGCGCCAGCGCGATTCGGGGCCCGCATGCCGGGTCTAATGAAAAACTGTTTTTT
CASAIRGPHAGSNEKLFF
>.|.|TRBJ2-2|13|TRBV9
TGTGCCAGCAGCATCCTCTACGGCGGGGAGCTGTTTTTT
CASSILYGGELFF
>many|.|TRBJ1-4|17|TRBV7-6
TGTGCCAGCAGCTTAGAATCTCAGGGTCGGACTAATGAAAAACTGTTTTTT
CASSLESQGRTNEKLFF
>many|.|TRBJ1-3|16|TRBV4-1
TGCGCCAGCAGCCAACCCACAGCAGCCTCTGGAAACACCATATATTTT
CASSQPTAASGNTIYF
>.|.|TRBJ2-2|20|TRBV5-1
TGCGCCAGCAGCCCAGAGACGAGACAGGTAGCCCAATACCCTACCGGGGAGCTGTTTTTT
CASSPETRQVAQYPTGELFF
>many|TRBD1|TRBJ2-3|13|TRBV20-1
TGCAGTGCGAGGGACAGGTACACAGATACGCAGTATTTT
CSARDRYTDTQYF
>few|.|TRBJ1-1|16|TRBV28
TGTGCCAGCAGTTTACGCCTGGGGGGGACGAACACTGAAGCTTTCTTT
CASSLRLGGTNTEAFF
>many|.|TRBJ1-1|15|TRBV12-3/TRBV12-4
TGTGCCAGCAGTTCCCGGGACCGAGTGAACACTGAAGCTTTCTTT
CASSSRDRVNTEAFF
>few|.|TRBJ2-5|16|TRBV12-3/TRBV12-4
TGTGCCAGCAGCCCCGGCGGTAGCGGAGTCCAAGAGACCCAGTACTTC
CASSPGGSGVQETQYF
>many|TRBD1|TRBJ2-3|14|TRBV14
TGTGCCAGCAGCCAAGTAGGGGGCGCAGATACGCAGTATTTT
CASSQVGGADTQYF
>many|TRBD2|TRBJ2-3|19|TRBV3-1
TGTGCCAGCAATAACAACCGGACTAGCGGGAGGGTGAGAGCAGATACGCAGTATTTT
CASNNNRTSGRVRADTQYF
>few|.|TRBJ2-7|14|TRBV5-1
TGCGCCAGCAGCCCACAGGACAGAACCTACGAGCAGTACTTC
CASSPQDRTYEQYF
>.|.|TRBJ1-2|11|TRBV28
TGTGCCAGCAGTACAACATATGGCTACACCTTC
CASSTTYGYTF
>.|.|TRBJ1-1|13|TRBV24-1
TGTGCCACCTCGACAGCCATGAACACTGAAGCTTTCTTT
CATSTAMNTEAFF
>few|TRBD1|TRBJ2-1|16|TRBV14
TGTGCCAGCAGCCAAGTCAAGGGGGCTTATGACAATGAGCAGTTCTTC
CASSQVKGAYDNEQFF
>many|TRBD1|TRBJ1-2|15|TRBV12-3/TRBV12-4
TGTGCCAGCAGTTCCTCAGGGGGTACGAGCTATGGCTACACCTTC
CASSSSGGTSYGYTF
>.|.|TRBJ2-2|13|TRBV14
TGTGCCAGCAGCCAAGTACCGACCGGGGAGCTGTTTTTT
CASSQVPTGELFF
>many|TRBD1|TRBJ2-3|15|TRBV12-3/TRBV12-4
TGTGCCAGCAGCCGACAGACAGGGGTCACAGATACGCAGTATTTT
CASSRQTGVTDTQYF
>many|TRBD1|TRBJ2-3|15|TRBV28
TGTGCCAGCAGTCAAGGACAGGGGCCCACAGATACGCAGTATTTT
CASSQGQGPTDTQYF
>many|.|TRBJ1-2|13|TRBV4-1
TGCGCCAGCAGCCAACCCTGGGAGAGTGGCTACACCTTC
CASSQPWESGYTF
>many|.|TRBJ1-5|15|TRBV5-1
TGCGCCAGCAGCATGGGGGACCGGGCCGATCAGCCCCAGCATTTT
CASSMGDRADQPQHF
>few|.|TRBJ2-3|14|TRBV2
TGTGCCAGCAGTGAAAGGGCAGCCACAGATACGCAGTATTTT
CASSERAATDTQYF
>few|TRBD2|TRBJ2-1|14|TRBV7-2
TGTGCCAGCACCGGGACTAGCGTACGGAATGAGCAGTTCTTC
CASTGTSVRNEQFF
>few|.|TRBJ1-5|13|TRBV5-5
TGTGCCAGCAGGCAGGGCCAAAATCAGCCCCAGCATTTT
CASRQGQNQPQHF
>.|TRBD1|TRBJ1-3|15|TRBV12-3/TRBV12-4
TGTGCCAGCAGTACCCGGACAGGGAATGGAAACACCATATATTTT
CASSTRTGNGNTIYF
>.|TRBD2|TRBJ2-3|14|TRBV27
TGTGCCAGCGGACTAGGGCAGAGCACAGATACGCAGTATTTT
CASGLGQSTDTQYF
>.|.|TRBJ2-1|12|TRBV6-5
TGTGCCAGCAGAGACAGGAGAAGTGAGCAGTTCTTC
CASRDRRSEQFF
>.|TRBD2|TRBJ2-5|12|TRBV29-1
TGCAGCGCCCGGACTAGCTTGGAGACCCAGTACTTC
CSARTSLETQYF
>few|.|TRBJ2-7|15|TRBV20-1
TGCAGTGCTAGTAGGAGGGCTAGAGAGTCCCACGAGCAGTACTTC
CSASRRARESHEQYF
>.|.|TRBJ1-1|13|TRBV7-9
TGTGCCAGCAGCCAGTACCCGAACACTGAAGCTTTCTTT
CASSQYPNTEAFF
>many|.|TRBJ1-2|14|TRBV3-1
TGTGCCAGCAGCCAAGATTATCAGGGAGGAGGCTACACCTTC
CASSQDYQGGGYTF
>.|.|TRBJ2-5|14|TRBV12-3/TRBV12-4
TGTGCCAGCAGCCGAAGACTATCGCAAGAGACCCAGTACTTC
CASSRRLSQETQYF
>few|.|TRBJ2-2|12|TRBV6-2/TRBV6-3
TGTGCCAGCAGTTTTATTCCCGGGGAGCTGTTTTTT
CASSFIPGELFF
>.|TRBD2|TRBJ2-7|16|TRBV7-8
TGTGCCAGCAGCCGCAAGAGGACTAGCGGGACCTACGAGCAGTACTTC
CASSRKRTSGTYEQYF
>.|.|TRBJ1-3|14|TRBV5-1
TGCGCCAGCAGCCTGTCCAACTCTGGAAACACCATATATTTT
CASSLSNSGNTIYF
>.|.|TRBJ2-3|18|TRBV28
TGTGCCAGCAGTTTATACTCCCTCAGCCGCTCTAGCACAGATACGCAGTATTTT
CASSLYSLSRSSTDTQYF
>many|.|TRBJ1-3|17|TRBV20-1
TGCAGTGCTAGAGTGGTCGGCTCGTCCGATCACGGAAACACCATATATTTT
CSARVVGSSDHGNTIYF
>many|.|TRBJ2-2|12|TRBV29-1
TGCAGCGTTGAATCGTACACCGGGGAGCTGTTTTTT
CSVESYTGELFF
>.|.|TRBJ1-1|15|TRBV28
TGTGCCAGCAGTTTGGACTCTCTAATGAACACTGAAGCTTTCTTT
CASSLDSLMNTEAFF
>few|TRBD1|TRBJ2-7|12|TRBV6-4
TGTGCCAGGGACAGGGTAGCCTACGAGCAGTACTTC
CARDRVAYEQYF
>few|.|TRBJ2-5|16|TRBV20-1
TGCAGTGCTAGAGGGGCGCAGGGGCCTGCACAAGAGACCCAGTACTTC
CSARGAQGPAQETQYF
>.|TRBD2|TRBJ2-3|15|TRBV12-3/TRBV12-4
TGTGCCAGCCGCGGACTAGCGGGACCCACAGATACGCAGTATTTT
CASRGLAGPTDTQYF
>.|TRBD2|TRBJ2-2|14|TRBV20-1
TGCAGTGCAAAGAGCGGGAGTCGCACCGGGGAGCTGTTTTTT
CSAKSGSRTGELFF
>many|.|TRBJ2-4|17|TRBV29-1
TGCAGCGTTGAAGGGACGGGGTATGAGGGAGCCAAAAACATTCAGTACTTC
CSVEGTGYEGAKNIQYF
>.|.|TRBJ1-1|15|TRBV3-1
TGTGCCAGCAGCCAAGACCCCGCAACGAACACTGAAGCTTTCTTT
CASSQDPATNTEAFF
>many|.|TRBJ2-5|13|TRBV5-1
TGCGCCAGCAGCTTGATCGCCCAAGAGACCCAGTACTTC
CASSLIAQETQYF